This entry concerns a single T cell receptor (beta chain). The antigen remains undetermined. Here immunoSEQ multiplex PCR was the method, and the copy in TCRdb shows in-frame clones only, minus some. The sample shows some 2,500 clones, approximately 51% of them seen only once. This CDR3 is built from 13 residues. V was clipped by 4 bases and J by 5 bases, with 10 bases between them. Germline CDR1 is SGHRS and CDR2 is YFSETQ. This sample was taken from a study of STAT3 mutations in large granular lymphocyte leukemia. General study points: Every T-cell large granular lymphocyte leukemia patient had at least one immunodominant TCR beta clonotype.

Sequencing was done on a sample of peripheral blood mononuclear cells. This chain joins TRBV5-1 and TRBJ1-5, with D perhaps TRBD1 (5 bases). The origin of this receptor is a man aged 55 to 69 with T-cell large granular lymphocyte leukemia. Some clones in this sample may be carry-over from other donors' samples. The CDR3 bases are TGCGCCAGCAGCGCTGACAGAGATCAGCCCCAGCATTTT. Protein sequence: CASSADRDQPQHF.